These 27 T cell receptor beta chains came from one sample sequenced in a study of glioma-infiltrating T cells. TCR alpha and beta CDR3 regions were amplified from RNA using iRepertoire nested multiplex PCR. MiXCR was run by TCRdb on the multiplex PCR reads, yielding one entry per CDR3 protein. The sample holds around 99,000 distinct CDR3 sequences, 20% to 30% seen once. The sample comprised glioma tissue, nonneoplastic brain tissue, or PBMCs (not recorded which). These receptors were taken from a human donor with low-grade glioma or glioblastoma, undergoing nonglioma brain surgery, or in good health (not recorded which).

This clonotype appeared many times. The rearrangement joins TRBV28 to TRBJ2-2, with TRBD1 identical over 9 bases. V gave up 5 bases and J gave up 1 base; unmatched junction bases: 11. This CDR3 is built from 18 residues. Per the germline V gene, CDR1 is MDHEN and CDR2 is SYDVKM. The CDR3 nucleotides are TGTGCCAGCAGTCTCCCCTATCCGGGACAGGGGAACACCGGGGAGCTGTTTTTT. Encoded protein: CASSLPYPGQGNTGELFF.

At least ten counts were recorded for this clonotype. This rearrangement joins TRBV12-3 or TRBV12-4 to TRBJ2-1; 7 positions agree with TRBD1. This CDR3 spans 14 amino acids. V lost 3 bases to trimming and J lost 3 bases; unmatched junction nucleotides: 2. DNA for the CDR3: TGTGCCAGCAGTTTTACAGGGGACTACAATGAGCAGTTCTTC. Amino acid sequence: CASSFTGDYNEQFF.

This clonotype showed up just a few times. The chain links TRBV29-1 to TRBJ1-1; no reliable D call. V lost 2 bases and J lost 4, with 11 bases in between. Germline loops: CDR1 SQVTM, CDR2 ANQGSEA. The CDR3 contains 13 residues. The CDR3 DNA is TGCAGCGTTGAACAACGGGCGGTCACTGAAGCTTTCTTT. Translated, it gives CSVEQRAVTEAFF.

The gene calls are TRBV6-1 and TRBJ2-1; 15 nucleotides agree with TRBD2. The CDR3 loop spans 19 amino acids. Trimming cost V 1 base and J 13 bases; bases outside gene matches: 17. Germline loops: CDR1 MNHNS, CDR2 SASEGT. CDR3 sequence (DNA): TGTGCCAGCAGTGAAGTTCCGGGACTAGCGGGAGGAAACTACAATTATCAGTTCTTC. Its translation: CASSEVPGLAGGNYNYQFF.

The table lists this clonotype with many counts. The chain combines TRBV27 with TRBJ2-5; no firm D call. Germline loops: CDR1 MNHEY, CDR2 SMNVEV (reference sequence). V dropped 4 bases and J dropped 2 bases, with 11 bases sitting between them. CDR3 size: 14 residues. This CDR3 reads CASSSHHLQETQYF. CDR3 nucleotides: TGTGCCAGCAGTTCGCATCACTTACAAGAGACCCAGTACTTC.

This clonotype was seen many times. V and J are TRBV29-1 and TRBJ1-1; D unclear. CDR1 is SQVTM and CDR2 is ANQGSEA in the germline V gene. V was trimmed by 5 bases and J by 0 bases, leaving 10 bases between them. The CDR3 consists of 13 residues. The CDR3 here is CSVSSDMNTEAFF. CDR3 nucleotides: TGCAGCGTTTCTTCCGATATGAACACTGAAGCTTTCTTT.

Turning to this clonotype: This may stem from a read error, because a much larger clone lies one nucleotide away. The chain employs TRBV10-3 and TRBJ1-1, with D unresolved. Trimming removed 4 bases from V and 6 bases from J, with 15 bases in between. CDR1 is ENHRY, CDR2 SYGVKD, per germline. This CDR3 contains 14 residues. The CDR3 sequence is CAISGSTWTSEAFF. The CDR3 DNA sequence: TGTGCCATCAGTGGGTCGACCTGGACCTCTGAAGCTTTCTTT.

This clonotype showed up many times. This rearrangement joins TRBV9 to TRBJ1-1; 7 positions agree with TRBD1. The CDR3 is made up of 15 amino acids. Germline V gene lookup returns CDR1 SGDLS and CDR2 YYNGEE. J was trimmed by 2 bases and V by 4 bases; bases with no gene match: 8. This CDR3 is CASSPRQGDNTEAFF. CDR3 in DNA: TGTGCCAGCAGCCCAAGACAGGGCGACAACACTGAAGCTTTCTTT.

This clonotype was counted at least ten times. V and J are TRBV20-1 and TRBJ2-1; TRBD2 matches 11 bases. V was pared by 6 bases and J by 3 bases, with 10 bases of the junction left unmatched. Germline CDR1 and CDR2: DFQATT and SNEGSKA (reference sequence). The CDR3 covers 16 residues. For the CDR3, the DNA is TGCAGTGCCGGTCACCTAGCGGGGGGACACTACAATGAGCAGTTCTTC. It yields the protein CSAGHLAGGHYNEQFF.

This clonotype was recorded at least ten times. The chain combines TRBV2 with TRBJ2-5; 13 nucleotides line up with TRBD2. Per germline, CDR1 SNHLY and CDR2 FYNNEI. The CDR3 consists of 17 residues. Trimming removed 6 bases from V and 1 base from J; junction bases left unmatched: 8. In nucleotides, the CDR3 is TGTGCCAGCAGGCGAGGGGGACTAGCGGGGACCCAAGAGACCCAGTACTTC. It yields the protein CASRRGGLAGTQETQYF.

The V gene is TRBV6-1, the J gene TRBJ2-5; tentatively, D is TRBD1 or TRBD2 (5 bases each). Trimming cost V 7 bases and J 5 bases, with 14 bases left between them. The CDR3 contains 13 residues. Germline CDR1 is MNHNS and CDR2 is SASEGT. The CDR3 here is CASTRRDPETQYF. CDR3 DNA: TGTGCCAGCACGCGAAGGGACCCCGAGACCCAGTACTTC.

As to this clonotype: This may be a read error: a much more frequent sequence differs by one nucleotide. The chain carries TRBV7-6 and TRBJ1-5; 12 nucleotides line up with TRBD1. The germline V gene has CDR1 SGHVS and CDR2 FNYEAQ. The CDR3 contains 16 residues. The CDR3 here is CASSWGGTGGNQPRHF. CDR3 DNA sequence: TGTGCCAGCAGCTGGGGCGGGACAGGGGGCAATCAGCCCCGGCATTTT. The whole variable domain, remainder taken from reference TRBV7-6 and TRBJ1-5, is GAGVSQSPRYKVTKRGQDVALRCDPISGHVSLYWYRQALGQGPEFLTYFNYEAQQDKSGLPNDRFSAERPEGSISTLTIQRTEQRDSAMYRCASSWGGTGGNQPRHFGDGTRLSIL.

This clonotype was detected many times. The CDR3 region is CASSSSQGANTEAFF. The DNA of the CDR3 is TGCGCCAGCAGCTCTTCACAGGGGGCGAACACTGAAGCTTTCTTT. This chain links TRBV5-1 with TRBJ1-1, with 9 bases identical to TRBD1. The V gene end was trimmed by 3 bases and the J gene end by 1 base; junction bases not matched to a gene: 4. Per germline, CDR1 SGHRS and CDR2 YFSETQ. CDR3 size: 15 residues.

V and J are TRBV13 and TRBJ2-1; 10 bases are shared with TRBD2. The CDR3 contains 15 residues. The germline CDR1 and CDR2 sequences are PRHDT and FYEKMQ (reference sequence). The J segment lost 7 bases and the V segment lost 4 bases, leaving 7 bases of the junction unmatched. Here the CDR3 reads CASSSTSGIRNEQFF. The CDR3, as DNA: TGTGCCAGCAGCTCCACTAGCGGGATACGAAATGAGCAGTTCTTC.

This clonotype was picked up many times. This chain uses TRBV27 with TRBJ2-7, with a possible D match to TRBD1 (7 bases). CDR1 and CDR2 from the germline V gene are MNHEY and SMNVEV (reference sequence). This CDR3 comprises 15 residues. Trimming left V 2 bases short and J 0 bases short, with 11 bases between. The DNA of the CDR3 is TGTGCCAGCAGTTTAGCAGGGGGGAGCTCCTACGAGCAGTACTTC. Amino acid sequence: CASSLAGGSSYEQYF.

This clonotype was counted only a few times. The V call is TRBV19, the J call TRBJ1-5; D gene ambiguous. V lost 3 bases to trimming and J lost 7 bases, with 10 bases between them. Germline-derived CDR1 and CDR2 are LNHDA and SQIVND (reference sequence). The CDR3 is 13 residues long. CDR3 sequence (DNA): TGTGCCAGTAGTATTACGCTAAGCCAGCCCCAGCATTTT. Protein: CASSITLSQPQHF. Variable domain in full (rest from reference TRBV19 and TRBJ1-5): DGGITQSPKYLFRKEGQNVTLSCEQNLNHDAMYWYRQDPGQGLRLIYYSQIVNDFQKGDIAEGYSVSREKKESFPLTVTSAQKNPTAFYLCASSITLSQPQHFGDGTRLSIL.

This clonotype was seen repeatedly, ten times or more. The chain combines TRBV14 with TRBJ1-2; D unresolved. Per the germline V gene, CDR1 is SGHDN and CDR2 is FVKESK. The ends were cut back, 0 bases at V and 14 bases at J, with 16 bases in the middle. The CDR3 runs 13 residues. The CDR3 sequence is CASSQETYGGATF. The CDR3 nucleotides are TGTGCCAGCAGCCAAGAGACATATGGCGGCGCAACCTTC. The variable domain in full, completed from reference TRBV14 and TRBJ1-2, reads EAGVTQFPSHSVIEKGQTVTLRCDPISGHDNLYWYRRVMGKEIKFLLHFVKESKQDESGMPNNRFLAERTGGTYSTLKVQPAELEDSGVYFCASSQETYGGATFGSGTRLTVV.

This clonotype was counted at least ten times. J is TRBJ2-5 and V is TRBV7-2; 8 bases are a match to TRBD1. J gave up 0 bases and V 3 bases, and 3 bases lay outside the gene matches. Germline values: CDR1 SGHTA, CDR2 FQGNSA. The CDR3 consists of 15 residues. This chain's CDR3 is CASSFRGLNQETQYF. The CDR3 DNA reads TGTGCCAGCAGCTTCAGGGGGCTCAACCAAGAGACCCAGTACTTC.

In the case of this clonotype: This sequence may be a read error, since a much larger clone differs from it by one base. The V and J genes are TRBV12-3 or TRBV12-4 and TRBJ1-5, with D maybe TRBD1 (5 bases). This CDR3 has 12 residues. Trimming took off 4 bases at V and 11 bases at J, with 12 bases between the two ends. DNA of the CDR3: TGTGCCAGCAGTTACCTAGGGGAGGCCCAGCATTTT. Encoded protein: CASSYLGEAQHF.

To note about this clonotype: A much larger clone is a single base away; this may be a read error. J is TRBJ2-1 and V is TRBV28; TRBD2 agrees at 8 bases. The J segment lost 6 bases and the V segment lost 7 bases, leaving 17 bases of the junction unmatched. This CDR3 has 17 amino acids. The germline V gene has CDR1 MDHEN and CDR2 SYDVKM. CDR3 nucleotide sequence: TGTGCCAGCACCGTACCCTGGGGAGCGGGAGTTGCCAATGAGCAGTTCTTC. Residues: CASTVPWGAGVANEQFF. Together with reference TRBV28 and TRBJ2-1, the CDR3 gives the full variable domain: DVKVTQSSRYLVKRTGEKVFLECVQDMDHENMFWYRQDPGLGLRLIYFSYDVKMKEKGDIPEGYSVSREKKERFSLILESASTNQTSMYLCASTVPWGAGVANEQFFGPGTRLTVL.

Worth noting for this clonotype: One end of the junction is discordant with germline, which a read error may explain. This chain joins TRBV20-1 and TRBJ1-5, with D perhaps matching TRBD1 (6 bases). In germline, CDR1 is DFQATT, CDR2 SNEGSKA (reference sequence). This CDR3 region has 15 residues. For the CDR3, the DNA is TGCGGTGCTTATGACCGGAGCAGGGACAATCAACCCCAGCATTTT. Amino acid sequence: CGAYDRSRDNQPQHF.

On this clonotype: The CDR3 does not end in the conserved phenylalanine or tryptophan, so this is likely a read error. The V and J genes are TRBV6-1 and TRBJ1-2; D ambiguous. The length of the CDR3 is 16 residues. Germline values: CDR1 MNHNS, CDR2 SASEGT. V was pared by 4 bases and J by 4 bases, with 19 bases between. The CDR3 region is CASSVSQWQVAYGYTL. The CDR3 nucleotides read TGTGCCAGCAGTGTCTCACAGTGGCAAGTCGCCTATGGCTACACCCTC.

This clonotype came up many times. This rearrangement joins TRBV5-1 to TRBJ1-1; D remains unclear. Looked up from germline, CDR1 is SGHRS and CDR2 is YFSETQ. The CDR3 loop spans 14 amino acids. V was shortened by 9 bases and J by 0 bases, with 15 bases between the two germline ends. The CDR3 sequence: CATKLAAMNTEAFF. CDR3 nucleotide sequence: TGCGCCACCAAATTGGCGGCAATGAACACTGAAGCTTTCTTT.

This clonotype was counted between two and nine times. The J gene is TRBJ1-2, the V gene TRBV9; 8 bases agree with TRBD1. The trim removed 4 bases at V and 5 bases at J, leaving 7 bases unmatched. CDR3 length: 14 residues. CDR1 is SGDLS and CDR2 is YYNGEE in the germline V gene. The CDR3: CASSFEGQGYGYTF. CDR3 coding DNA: TGTGCCAGCAGCTTCGAAGGACAGGGATATGGCTACACCTTC.

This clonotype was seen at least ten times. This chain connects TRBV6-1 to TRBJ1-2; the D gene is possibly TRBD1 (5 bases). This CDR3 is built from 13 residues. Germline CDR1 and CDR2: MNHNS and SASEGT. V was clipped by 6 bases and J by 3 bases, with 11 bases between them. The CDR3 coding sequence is TGTGCCAGCAGCCCGGGGGGGTACTATGGCTACACCTTC. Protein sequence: CASSPGGYYGYTF.

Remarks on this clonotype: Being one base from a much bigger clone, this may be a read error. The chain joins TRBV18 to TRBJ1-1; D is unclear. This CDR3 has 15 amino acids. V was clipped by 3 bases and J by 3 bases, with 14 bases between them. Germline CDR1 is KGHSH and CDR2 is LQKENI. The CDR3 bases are TGTGCCAGCTCACCCCTACGGGGAAGTGACACTGAAGCTTTCTTT. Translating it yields CASSPLRGSDTEAFF.

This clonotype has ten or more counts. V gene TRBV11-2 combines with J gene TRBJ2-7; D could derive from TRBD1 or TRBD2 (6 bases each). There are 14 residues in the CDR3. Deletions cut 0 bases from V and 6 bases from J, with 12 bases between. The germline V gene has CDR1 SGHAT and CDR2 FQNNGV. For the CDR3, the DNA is TGTGCCAGCAGCTTAGATTGGGGGGCTGGCGAGCAGTACTTC. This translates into CASSLDWGAGEQYF.